The 20 T cell receptor beta chains presented below share a single source sample, sequenced in a study of blood T cell repertoires in COVID-19. Sequencing was performed with immunoSEQ multiplex PCR; in TCRdb, only in-frame clones are kept and a portion is missing. The data contain tens of thousands of clones, about four fifths of them singletons. Sequenced input: peripheral blood. Receptors were obtained from a man aged 65-85 years who had recovered from COVID-19.

On this clone: Other nucleotide sequences from this sample produce the same CDR3. This sequence joins TRBV7-2 and TRBJ1-1; D uncertain. CDR3 length equals 13 residues. The germline V and J ends were trimmed by 0 bases and 3 bases, with 5 bases remaining between them. Germline CDR1 reads SGHTA; CDR2 reads FQGNSA. As DNA, the CDR3 is TGTGCCAGCAGCTTAGCGGGCGACACTGAAGCTTTCTTT. Translating it yields CASSLAGDTEAFF. The whole variable domain, filled in from reference TRBV7-2 and TRBJ1-1, reads GAGVSQSPSNKVTEKGKDVELRCDPISGHTALYWYRQSLGQGLEFLIYFQGNSAPDKSGLPSDRFSAERTGGSVSTLTIQRTQQEDSAVYLCASSLAGDTEAFFGQGTRLTVV.

This clone is a singleton in its sample. The rearrangement joins TRBV2 to TRBJ2-4, with 9 bases identical to TRBD1. The CDR3 has 16 amino acids. After removal of 7 bases from V and 2 bases from J, the junction contained 9 bases not matched to a gene. CDR1 and CDR2 from the germline V gene are SNHLY and FYNNEI. The CDR3 DNA reads TGTGCCAGCACCCCACAGGGGGCGCTGACCAAAAACATTCAGTACTTC. Its translation: CASTPQGALTKNIQYF.

The chain carries TRBV10-3 and TRBJ2-2; 7 positions match TRBD1. From germline, CDR1 is ENHRY and CDR2 SYGVKD. This CDR3 is 15 amino acids long. V was clipped by 6 bases and J by 3 bases; unmatched bases: 7. Here the CDR3 reads CAIRKGAGDTGELFF. Here the CDR3 DNA reads TGTGCCATCAGGAAGGGGGCCGGGGACACCGGGGAGCTGTTTTTT.

The rearrangement links TRBV7-2 to TRBJ1-2; D is unclear. Trimming removed 1 base from V and 14 bases from J, with 11 bases in between. Germline lookup yields CDR1 SGHTA and CDR2 FQGNSA. The CDR3 runs to 11 residues. CDR3 DNA sequence: TGTGCCAGCAGCTTAGGTGGCAGTCAGACCTTC. It yields the protein CASSLGGSQTF.

This chain uses TRBV19 with TRBJ1-3, with D perhaps TRBD1 (5 bases). The germline gives CDR1 LNHDA, CDR2 SQIVND (reference sequence). Trimming took off 3 bases at V and 7 bases at J, with 19 bases between the two ends. This CDR3 has 16 amino acids. The CDR3 DNA reads as TGTGCCAGTAGTATCACCGGGACTCATGTTTGGAACACCATATATTTT. Its protein is CASSITGTHVWNTIYF.

V gene TRBV7-2 combines with J gene TRBJ2-5; D remains ambiguous. Per the germline V gene, CDR1 is SGHTA and CDR2 is FQGNSA. The CDR3 consists of 14 residues. The V end lost 3 bases, the J end lost 2 bases, and 10 bases lay between the germline ends. This chain's CDR3 is CASSFQTAQETQYF. CDR3 bases: TGTGCCAGCAGCTTCCAAACAGCACAAGAGACCCAGTACTTC.

V and J are TRBV7-2 and TRBJ2-3, with 11 bases matching TRBD2. The CDR3 is 16 amino acids. V shed 5 bases and J 4 bases; nucleotides not matched to a gene: 8. The germline V gene encodes CDR1 SGHTA and CDR2 FQGNSA. The CDR3 is CASSHSGGAGADTQYF. Written as DNA, the CDR3 is TGTGCCAGCAGCCATAGCGGGGGGGCAGGGGCAGATACGCAGTATTTT.

The gene calls are TRBV27 and TRBJ2-7; 7 positions match TRBD2. The CDR3 consists of 14 residues. The germline gives CDR1 MNHEY, CDR2 SMNVEV (reference sequence). V lost 8 bases and J lost 0; bases outside the gene matches: 7. In DNA, the CDR3 is TGTGCCAGCTCTTACCGGGGGGACTCCTACGAGCAGTACTTC. Protein sequence: CASSYRGDSYEQYF.

The chain joins TRBV6-4 to TRBJ1-5; possible D gene TRBD1, 5 bases. The CDR3 contains 16 residues. V lost 2 bases to trimming and J lost 0 bases, with 11 bases between them. Per germline, CDR1 MRHNA and CDR2 SNTAGT. The CDR3 sequence: CASSDRQTYSNQPQHF. The CDR3 coding sequence is TGTGCCAGCAGTGACCGACAGACATATAGCAATCAGCCCCAGCATTTT.

This clone occurred a few times. The chain recombines TRBV27 with TRBJ1-6; 8 bases are a match to TRBD1. Germline V gene sequence: CDR1 MNHEY, CDR2 SMNVEV (reference sequence). The CDR3 has 14 residues. V was pared by 3 bases and J by 10 bases, with 5 bases of the junction left unmatched. The CDR3 nucleotides read TGTGCCAGCAGTTTGCAGGGGGCCAGGTCACCCCTCCACTTT. This translates into CASSLQGARSPLHF.

This clone has just one count. The J gene is TRBJ1-5, the V gene TRBV19; TRBD1 aligns across 7 bases. Losses at the gene ends were 4 bases for V and 3 bases for J; bases not matched to a gene: 6. Germline CDR1 is LNHDA and CDR2 is SQIVND (reference sequence). The CDR3 length is 15 residues. This chain's CDR3 is CASSTTGEYNQPQHF. DNA of the CDR3: TGTGCCAGTAGTACCACAGGGGAGTACAATCAGCCCCAGCATTTT.

This clone was seen a few times. The chain carries TRBV19 and TRBJ1-4; 10 bases line up with TRBD1. There are 17 residues in the CDR3. The junction had 8 bases not matched to a gene; V was cut back by 5 bases and J by 2 bases. From germline, CDR1 is LNHDA and CDR2 SQIVND (reference sequence). CDR3 in amino acids: CASSPRDRGSTNEKLFF. CDR3 nucleotides: TGTGCCAGTAGTCCCCGGGACAGGGGTTCTACTAATGAAAAACTGTTTTTT.

The chain joins TRBV2 to TRBJ2-5; possibly TRBD2 for D (7 bases). The CDR3 is made up of 17 amino acids. CDR1 is SNHLY, CDR2 FYNNEI, per germline. Trimming pared 5 bases from V and 5 bases from J, leaving 24 bases between. The CDR3 coding sequence is TGTGCCAGCAGTACAATGGGGGGGGCAAATCTAGGGGAGACCCAGTACTTC. It translates to CASSTMGGANLGETQYF.

This chain uses TRBV7-3 with TRBJ2-3, with 7 bases that match TRBD1. The V gene end was trimmed by 0 bases and the J gene end by 0 bases; junction bases not matched to a gene: 0. The CDR3 has 15 residues. Per germline, CDR1 SGHTA and CDR2 FQGTGA. CDR3 residues: CASSLTGQSTDTQYF. The DNA for the CDR3 is TGTGCCAGCAGCTTAACGGGACAGAGCACAGATACGCAGTATTTT.

V is TRBV28 and J is TRBJ2-7; D is possibly TRBD2 (5 bases). Germline V gene sequence: CDR1 MDHEN, CDR2 SYDVKM. V lost 6 bases to trimming and J lost 2 bases, with 17 bases between them. The CDR3 loop spans 15 amino acids. CDR3 DNA: TGTGCCAGCAGACAAACGGCAGTGAGGGCCTACGAGCAGTACTTC. As protein: CASRQTAVRAYEQYF.

V gene TRBV20-1 combines with J gene TRBJ1-2; 8 positions agree with TRBD1. Unmatched junction bases numbered 4, after V lost 3 bases and J lost 10 bases. This CDR3 comprises 11 residues. Germline assignment: CDR1 DFQATT and CDR2 SNEGSKA (reference sequence). This chain's CDR3 is CSASMDRDYTF. The DNA for the CDR3 is TGCAGTGCTAGCATGGACAGGGACTACACCTTC.

This clone was counted once. The genes are TRBV3-1 (or the pseudogene TRBV3-2) and TRBJ1-6; a possible D gene is TRBD1 (5 bases). This CDR3 region has 15 residues. V was shortened by 1 base and J by 10 bases, with 14 bases between the two germline ends. CDR1 and CDR2 (germline): LGHDT, YNNKEL (reference sequence). The CDR3 sequence is CASSQVWQGGSPLHF. The CDR3 nucleotides are TGTGCCAGCAGCCAAGTGTGGCAGGGAGGGTCACCCCTCCACTTT.

The chain carries TRBV6-5 and TRBJ2-1, with 9 bases aligning to TRBD2. The CDR3 totals 15 residues. The V segment lost 1 base and the J segment 5 bases; nucleotides outside the gene matches: 3. From germline, CDR1 is MNHEY and CDR2 SVGAGI. DNA of the CDR3: TGTGCCAGCAGTTACTGGCTAGCGGGAAACAATGAGCAGTTCTTC. Its translation is CASSYWLAGNNEQFF.

V usage is TRBV7-2 and J usage is TRBJ2-1; 8 positions match TRBD2. V shed 5 bases, J shed 8 bases, and the junction held 8 bases outside the gene matches. CDR1 is SGHTA, CDR2 FQGNSA, per germline. The CDR3 has 14 residues. As DNA, the CDR3 is TGTGCCAGCAGCACCAATAGCGGGAACCATGAGCAGTTCTTC. Encoded protein: CASSTNSGNHEQFF.

The chain couples TRBV6-2 or TRBV6-3 to TRBJ2-1; D not resolved. Germline V gene lookup returns CDR1 MNHEY and CDR2 SVGEGT. V shed 4 bases and J shed 2 bases, with 12 bases lying between them. The CDR3 consists of 15 residues. CDR3 nucleotides: TGTGCCAGCAGTTTAGGAGTCGGAACCTACAATGAGCAGTTCTTC. This encodes CASSLGVGTYNEQFF.